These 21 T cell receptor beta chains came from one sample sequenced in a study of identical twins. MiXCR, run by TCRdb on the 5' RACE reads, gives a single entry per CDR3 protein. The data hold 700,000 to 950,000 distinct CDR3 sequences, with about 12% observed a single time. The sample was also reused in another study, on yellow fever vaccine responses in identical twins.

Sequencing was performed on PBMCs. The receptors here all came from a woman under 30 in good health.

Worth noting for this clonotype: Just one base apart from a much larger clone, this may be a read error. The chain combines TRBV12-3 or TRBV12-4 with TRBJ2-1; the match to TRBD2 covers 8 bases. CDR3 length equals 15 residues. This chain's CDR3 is CASTVAGSSYNERFF. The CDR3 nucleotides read TGTGCCAGCACCGTAGCGGGGAGCTCCTACAATGAGCGGTTCTTC.

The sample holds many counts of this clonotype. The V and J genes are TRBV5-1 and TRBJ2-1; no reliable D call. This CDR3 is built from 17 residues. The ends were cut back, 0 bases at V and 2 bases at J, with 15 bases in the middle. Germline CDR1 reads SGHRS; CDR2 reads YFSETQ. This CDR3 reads CASSLGPLGPTYNEQFF. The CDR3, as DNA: TGCGCCAGCAGCTTGGGGCCGTTAGGACCGACCTACAATGAGCAGTTCTTC. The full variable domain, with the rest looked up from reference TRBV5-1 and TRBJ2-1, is KAGVTQTPRYLIKTRGQQVTLSCSPISGHRSVSWYQQTPGQGLQFLFEYFSETQRNKGNFPGRFSGRQFSNSRSEMNVSTLELGDSALYLCASSLGPLGPTYNEQFFGPGTRLTVL.

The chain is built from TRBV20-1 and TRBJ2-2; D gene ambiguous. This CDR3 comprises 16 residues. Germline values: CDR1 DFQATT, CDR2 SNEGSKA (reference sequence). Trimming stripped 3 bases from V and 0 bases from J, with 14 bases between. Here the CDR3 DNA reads TGCAGTGCTAGCTTCATAGGGCAGGCGAACACCGGGGAGCTGTTTTTT. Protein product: CSASFIGQANTGELFF.

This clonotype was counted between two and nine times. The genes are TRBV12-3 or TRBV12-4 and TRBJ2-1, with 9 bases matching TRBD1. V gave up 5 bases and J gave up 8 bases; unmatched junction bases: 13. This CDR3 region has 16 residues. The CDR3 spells CASSLSRTGATDEQFF. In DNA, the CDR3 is TGTGCCAGCAGTCTCTCCCGGACAGGGGCCACGGATGAGCAGTTCTTC.

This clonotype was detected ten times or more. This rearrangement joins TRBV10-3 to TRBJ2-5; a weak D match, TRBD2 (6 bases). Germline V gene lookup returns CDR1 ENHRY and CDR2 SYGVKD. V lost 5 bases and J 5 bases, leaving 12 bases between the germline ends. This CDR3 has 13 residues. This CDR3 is CAISWGVSETQYF. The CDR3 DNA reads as TGTGCCATCAGTTGGGGGGTCAGTGAGACCCAGTACTTC.

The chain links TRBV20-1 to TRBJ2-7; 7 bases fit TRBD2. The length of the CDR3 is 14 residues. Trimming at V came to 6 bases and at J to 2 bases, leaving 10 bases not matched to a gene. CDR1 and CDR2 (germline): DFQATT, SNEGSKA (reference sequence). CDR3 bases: TGCAGTGCGATAGCCCCGGGACTACCCTACGAGCAGTACTTC. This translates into CSAIAPGLPYEQYF.

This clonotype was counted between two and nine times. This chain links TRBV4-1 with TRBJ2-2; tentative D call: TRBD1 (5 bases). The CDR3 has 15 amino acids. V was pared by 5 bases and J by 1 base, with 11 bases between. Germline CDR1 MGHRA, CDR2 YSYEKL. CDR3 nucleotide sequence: TGCGCCAGCAGCATCCCTACAGGGAACACCGGGGAGCTGTTTTTT. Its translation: CASSIPTGNTGELFF.

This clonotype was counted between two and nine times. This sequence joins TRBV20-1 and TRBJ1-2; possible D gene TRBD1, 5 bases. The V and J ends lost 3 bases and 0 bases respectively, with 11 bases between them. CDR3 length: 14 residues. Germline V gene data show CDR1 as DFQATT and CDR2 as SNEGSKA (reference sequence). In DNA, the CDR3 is TGCAGTGCTAGCCACCGACAGACTAACTATGGCTACACCTTC. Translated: CSASHRQTNYGYTF.

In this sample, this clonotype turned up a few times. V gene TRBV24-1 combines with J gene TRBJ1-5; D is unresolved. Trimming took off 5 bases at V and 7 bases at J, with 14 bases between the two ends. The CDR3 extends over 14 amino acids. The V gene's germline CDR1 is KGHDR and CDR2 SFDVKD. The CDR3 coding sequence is TGTGCCACCAGTGCAAGCCAGGTTGGACAGCCCCAGCATTTT. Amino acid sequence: CATSASQVGQPQHF.

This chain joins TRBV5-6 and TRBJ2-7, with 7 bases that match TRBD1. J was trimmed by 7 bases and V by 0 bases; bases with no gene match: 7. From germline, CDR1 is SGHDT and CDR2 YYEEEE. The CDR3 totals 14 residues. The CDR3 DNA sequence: TGTGCCAGCAGCTTGGTGGCAGGCAGGGGGGAGCAGTACTTC. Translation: CASSLVAGRGEQYF.

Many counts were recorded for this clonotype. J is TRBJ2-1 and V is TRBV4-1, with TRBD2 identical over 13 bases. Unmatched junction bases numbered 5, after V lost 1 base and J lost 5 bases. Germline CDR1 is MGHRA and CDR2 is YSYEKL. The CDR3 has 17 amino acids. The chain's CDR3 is CASSQAVGTSGNNEQFF. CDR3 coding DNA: TGCGCCAGCAGCCAAGCAGTGGGGACTAGCGGGAACAATGAGCAGTTCTTC.

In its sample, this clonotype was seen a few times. In DNA form, the CDR3 reads TGCAGTGCTCCCGGGACTAGCGGTTTAGTAGCAGATACGCAGTATTTT. Protein sequence: CSAPGTSGLVADTQYF. This chain connects TRBV20-1 to TRBJ2-3, with TRBD2 matching 11 bases. This CDR3 region has 16 residues. V shed 5 bases, J shed 4 bases, and the junction held 11 bases outside the gene matches. Germline CDR1 and CDR2: DFQATT and SNEGSKA (reference sequence).

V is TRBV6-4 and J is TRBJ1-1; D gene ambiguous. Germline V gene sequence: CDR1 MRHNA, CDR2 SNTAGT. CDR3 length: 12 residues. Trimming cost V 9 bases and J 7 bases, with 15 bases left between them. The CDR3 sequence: CARESNSYEAFF. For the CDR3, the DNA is TGTGCCAGGGAGTCAAACAGCTATGAAGCTTTCTTT.

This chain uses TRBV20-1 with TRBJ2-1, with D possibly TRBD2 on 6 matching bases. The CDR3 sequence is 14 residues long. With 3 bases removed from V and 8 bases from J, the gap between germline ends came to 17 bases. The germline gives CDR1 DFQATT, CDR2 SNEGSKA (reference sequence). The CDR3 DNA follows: TGCAGTGCTAGTGGTAGCGGTTTTATCGATGAGCAGTTCTTC. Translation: CSASGSGFIDEQFF.

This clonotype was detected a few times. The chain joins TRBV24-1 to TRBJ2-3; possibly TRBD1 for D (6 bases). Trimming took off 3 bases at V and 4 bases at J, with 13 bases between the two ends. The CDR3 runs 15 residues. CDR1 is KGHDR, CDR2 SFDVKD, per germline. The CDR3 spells CATSDTGTGADTQYF. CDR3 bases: TGTGCCACCAGTGATACAGGGACCGGCGCAGATACGCAGTATTTT.

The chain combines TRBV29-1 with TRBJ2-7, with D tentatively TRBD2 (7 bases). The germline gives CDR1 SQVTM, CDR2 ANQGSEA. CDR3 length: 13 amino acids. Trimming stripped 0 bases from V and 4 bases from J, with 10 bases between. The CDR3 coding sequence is TGCAGCGTTGAAGAAGGGGGGGGTTACGAGCAGTACTTC. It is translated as CSVEEGGGYEQYF.

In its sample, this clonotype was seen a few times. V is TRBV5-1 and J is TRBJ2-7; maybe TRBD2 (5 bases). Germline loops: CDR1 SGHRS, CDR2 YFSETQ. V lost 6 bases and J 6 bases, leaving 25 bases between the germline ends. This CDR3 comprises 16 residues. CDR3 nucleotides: TGCGCCAGCACCTCAACGTTGCGGGCTAGAGTAAGCGAGCAGTACGTC. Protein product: CASTSTLRARVSEQYV.

The CDR3 sequence is CASSTYRDRGSYEQYF. The CDR3, as DNA: TGTGCCAGCAGTACCTACCGGGACAGGGGTTCCTACGAGCAGTACTTC. V gene TRBV6-2 or TRBV6-3 combines with J gene TRBJ2-7; 10 bases agree with TRBD1. The trim removed 5 bases at V and 1 base at J, leaving 8 bases unmatched. The CDR3 has 16 amino acids. In germline, CDR1 is MNHEY, CDR2 SVGEGT.

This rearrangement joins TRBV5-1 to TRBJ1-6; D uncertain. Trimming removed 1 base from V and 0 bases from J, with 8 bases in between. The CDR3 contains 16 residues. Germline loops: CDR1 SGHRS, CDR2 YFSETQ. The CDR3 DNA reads TGCGCCAGCAGCTTGACTGCGAGCTCCTATAATTCACCCCTCCACTTT. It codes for CASSLTASSYNSPLHF.

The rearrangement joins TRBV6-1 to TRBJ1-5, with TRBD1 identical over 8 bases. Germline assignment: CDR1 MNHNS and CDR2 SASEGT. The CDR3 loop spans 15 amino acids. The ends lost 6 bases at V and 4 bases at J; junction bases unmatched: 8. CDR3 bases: TGTGCCAGCAGAGATAGGGACAGGAAAAATCAGCCCCAGCATTTT. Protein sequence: CASRDRDRKNQPQHF.

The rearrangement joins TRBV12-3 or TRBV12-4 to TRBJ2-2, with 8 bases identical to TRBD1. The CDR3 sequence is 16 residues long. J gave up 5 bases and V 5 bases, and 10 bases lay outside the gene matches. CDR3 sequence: CASSGTGGAFTGELFF. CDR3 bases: TGTGCCAGCAGTGGAACAGGGGGTGCGTTTACCGGGGAGCTGTTTTTT.